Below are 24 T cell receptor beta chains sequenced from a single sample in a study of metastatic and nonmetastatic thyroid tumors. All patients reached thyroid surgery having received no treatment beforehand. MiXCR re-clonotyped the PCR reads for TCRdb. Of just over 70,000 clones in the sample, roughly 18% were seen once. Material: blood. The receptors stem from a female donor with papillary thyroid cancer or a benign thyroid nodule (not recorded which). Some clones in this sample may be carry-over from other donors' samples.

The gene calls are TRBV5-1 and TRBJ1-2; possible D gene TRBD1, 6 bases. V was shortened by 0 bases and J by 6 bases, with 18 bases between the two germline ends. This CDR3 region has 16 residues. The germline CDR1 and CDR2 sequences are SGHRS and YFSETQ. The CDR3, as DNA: TGCGCCAGCAGCTTGGCCTTCGGGGGGCGAATTGATGGCTACACCTTC. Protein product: CASSLAFGGRIDGYTF.

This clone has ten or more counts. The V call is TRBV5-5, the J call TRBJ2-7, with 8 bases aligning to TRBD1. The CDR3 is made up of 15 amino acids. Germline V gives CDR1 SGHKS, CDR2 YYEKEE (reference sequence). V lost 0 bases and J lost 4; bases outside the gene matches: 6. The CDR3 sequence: CASSLATGEQYEQYF. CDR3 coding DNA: TGTGCCAGCAGCTTGGCGACAGGGGAGCAATACGAGCAGTACTTC.

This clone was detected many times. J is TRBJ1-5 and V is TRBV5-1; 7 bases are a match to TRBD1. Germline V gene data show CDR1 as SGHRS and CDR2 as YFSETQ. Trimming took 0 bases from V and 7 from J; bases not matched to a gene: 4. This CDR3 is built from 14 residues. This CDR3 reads CASSLGQGGQPQHF. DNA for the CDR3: TGCGCCAGCAGCTTGGGACAGGGTGGGCAGCCCCAGCATTTT.

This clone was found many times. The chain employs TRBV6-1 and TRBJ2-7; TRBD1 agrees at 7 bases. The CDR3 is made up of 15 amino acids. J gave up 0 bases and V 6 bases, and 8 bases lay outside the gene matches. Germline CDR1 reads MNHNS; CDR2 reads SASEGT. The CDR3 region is CASRTSGTASYEQYF. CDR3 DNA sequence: TGTGCCAGCAGGACCTCCGGGACAGCCTCCTACGAGCAGTACTTC.

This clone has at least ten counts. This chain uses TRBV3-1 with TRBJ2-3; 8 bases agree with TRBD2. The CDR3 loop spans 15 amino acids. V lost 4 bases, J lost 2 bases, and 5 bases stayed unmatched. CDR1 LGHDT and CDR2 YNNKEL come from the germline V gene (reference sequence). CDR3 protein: CASSLKRGNTDTQYF. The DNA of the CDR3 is TGTGCCAGCAGCCTAAAGCGGGGGAACACAGATACGCAGTATTTT.

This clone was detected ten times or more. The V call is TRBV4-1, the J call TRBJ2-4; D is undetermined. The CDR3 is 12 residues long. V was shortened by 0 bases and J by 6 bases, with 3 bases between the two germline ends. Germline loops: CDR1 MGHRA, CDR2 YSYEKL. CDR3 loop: CASSQEGNIQYF. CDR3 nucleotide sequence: TGCGCCAGCAGCCAAGAGGGAAACATTCAGTACTTC.

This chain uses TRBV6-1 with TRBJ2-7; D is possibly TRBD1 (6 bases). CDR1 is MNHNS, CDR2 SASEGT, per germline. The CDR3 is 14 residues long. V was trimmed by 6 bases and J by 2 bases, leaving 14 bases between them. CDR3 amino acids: CASRPRRTAYEQYF. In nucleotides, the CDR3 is TGTGCCAGCAGACCCAGGCGGACAGCCTACGAGCAGTACTTC.

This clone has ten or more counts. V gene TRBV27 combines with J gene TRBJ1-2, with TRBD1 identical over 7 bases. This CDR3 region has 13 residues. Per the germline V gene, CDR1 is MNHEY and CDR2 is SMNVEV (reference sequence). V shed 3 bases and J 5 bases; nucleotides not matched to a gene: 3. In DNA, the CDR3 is TGTGCCAGCAGTTTCCAGGGGGTTTATGGCTACACCTTC. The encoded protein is CASSFQGVYGYTF.

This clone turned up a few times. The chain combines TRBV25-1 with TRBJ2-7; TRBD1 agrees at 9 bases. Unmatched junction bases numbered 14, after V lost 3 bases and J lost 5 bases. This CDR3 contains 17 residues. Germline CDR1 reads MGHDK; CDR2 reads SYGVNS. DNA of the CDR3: TGTGCCAGCAGTGATGCTAGGGCCGGGACAGGGAGACACGAGCAGTACTTC. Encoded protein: CASSDARAGTGRHEQYF.

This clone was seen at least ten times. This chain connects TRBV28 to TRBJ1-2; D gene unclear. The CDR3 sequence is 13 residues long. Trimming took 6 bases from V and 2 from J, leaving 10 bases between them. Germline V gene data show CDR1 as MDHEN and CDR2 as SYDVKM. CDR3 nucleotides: TGTGCCAGCAGCTCCGTCAGCAACTATGGCTACACCTTC. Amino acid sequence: CASSSVSNYGYTF.

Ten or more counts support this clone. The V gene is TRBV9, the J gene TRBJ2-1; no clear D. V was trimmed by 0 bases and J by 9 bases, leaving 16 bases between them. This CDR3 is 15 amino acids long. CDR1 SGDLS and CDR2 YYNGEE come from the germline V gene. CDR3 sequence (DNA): TGTGCCAGCAGCGTAGCGACTGCCCATTCCGGTGAGCAGTTCTTC. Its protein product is CASSVATAHSGEQFF.

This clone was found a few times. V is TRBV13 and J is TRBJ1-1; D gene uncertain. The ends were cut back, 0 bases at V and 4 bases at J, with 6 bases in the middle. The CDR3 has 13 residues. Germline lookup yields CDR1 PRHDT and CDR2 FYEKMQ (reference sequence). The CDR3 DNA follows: TGTGCCAGCAGCTTAGGGGAGATCACTGAAGCTTTCTTT. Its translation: CASSLGEITEAFF.

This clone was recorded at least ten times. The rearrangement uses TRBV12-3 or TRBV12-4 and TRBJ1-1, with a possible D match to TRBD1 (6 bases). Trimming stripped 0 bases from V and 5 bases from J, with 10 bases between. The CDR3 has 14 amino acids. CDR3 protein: CASSLARGITEAFF. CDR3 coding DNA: TGTGCCAGCAGTTTAGCCAGGGGAATAACTGAAGCTTTCTTT.

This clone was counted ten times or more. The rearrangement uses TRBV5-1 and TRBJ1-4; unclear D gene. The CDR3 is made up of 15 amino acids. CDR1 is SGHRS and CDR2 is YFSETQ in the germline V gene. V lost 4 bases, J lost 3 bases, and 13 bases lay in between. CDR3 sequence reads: CASSLGGIANEKLFF. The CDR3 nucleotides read TGCGCCAGCAGCCTTGGAGGGATTGCTAATGAAAAACTGTTTTTT.

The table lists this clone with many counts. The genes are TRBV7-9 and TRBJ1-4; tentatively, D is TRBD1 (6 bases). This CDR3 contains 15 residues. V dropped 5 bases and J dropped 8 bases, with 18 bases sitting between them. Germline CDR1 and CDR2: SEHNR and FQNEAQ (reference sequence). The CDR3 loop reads CASSVYREGFEKLFF. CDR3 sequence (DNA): TGTGCCAGCAGCGTATACAGGGAAGGATTCGAAAAACTGTTTTTT.

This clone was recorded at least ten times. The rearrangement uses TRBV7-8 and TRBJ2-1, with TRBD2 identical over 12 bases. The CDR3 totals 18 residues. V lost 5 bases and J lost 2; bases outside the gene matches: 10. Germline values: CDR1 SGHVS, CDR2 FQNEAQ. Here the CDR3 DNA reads TGTGCCAGCAGCCCCACCCTACTAGCGGGAGGCACCTACAATGAGCAGTTCTTC. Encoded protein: CASSPTLLAGGTYNEQFF.

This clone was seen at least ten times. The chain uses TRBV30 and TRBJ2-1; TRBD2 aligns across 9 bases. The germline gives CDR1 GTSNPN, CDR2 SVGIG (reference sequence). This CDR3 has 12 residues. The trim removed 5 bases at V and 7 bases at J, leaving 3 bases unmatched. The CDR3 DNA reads TGTGCCTGGTTCGCGGGAGGGAATGAGCAGTTCTTC. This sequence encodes CAWFAGGNEQFF.

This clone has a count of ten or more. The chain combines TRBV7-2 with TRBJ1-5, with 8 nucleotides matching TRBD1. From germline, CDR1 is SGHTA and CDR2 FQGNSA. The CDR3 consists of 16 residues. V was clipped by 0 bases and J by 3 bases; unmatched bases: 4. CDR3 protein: CASSLAAGGFNQPQHF. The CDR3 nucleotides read TGTGCCAGCAGCTTAGCGGCAGGGGGCTTCAATCAGCCCCAGCATTTT. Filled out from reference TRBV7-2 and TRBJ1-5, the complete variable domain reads GAGVSQSPSNKVTEKGKDVELRCDPISGHTALYWYRQSLGQGLEFLIYFQGNSAPDKSGLPSDRFSAERTGGSVSTLTIQRTQQEDSAVYLCASSLAAGGFNQPQHFGDGTRLSIL.

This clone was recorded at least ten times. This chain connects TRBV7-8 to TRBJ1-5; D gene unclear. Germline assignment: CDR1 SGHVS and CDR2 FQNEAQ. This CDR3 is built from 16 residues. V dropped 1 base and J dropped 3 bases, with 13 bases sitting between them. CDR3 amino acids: CASSLVYWQNNQPQHF. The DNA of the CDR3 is TGTGCCAGCAGCTTAGTGTATTGGCAGAACAATCAGCCCCAGCATTTT.

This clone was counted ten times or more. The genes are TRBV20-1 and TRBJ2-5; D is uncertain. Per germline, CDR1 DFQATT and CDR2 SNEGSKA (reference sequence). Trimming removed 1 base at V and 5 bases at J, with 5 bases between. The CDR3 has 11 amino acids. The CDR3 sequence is CSARVPETQYF. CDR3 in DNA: TGCAGTGCTAGAGTCCCGGAGACCCAGTACTTC.

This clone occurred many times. CDR3 loop: CSARDKIGGTPRNEQFF. In DNA, the CDR3 is TGCAGTGCTAGAGATAAAATCGGGGGGACCCCACGGAATGAGCAGTTCTTC. The rearrangement links TRBV20-1 to TRBJ2-1; TRBD2 aligns across 7 bases. Germline CDR1 reads DFQATT; CDR2 reads SNEGSKA (reference sequence). The CDR3 has 17 amino acids. V lost 0 bases and J lost 7; bases outside the gene matches: 15.

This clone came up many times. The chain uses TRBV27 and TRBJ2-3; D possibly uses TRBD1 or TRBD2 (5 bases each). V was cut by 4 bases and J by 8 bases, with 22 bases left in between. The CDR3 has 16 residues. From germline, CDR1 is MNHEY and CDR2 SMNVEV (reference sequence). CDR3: CASSSLIQGFGVTQYF. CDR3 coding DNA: TGTGCCAGCAGTTCCTTAATTCAGGGTTTCGGGGTTACGCAGTATTTT.

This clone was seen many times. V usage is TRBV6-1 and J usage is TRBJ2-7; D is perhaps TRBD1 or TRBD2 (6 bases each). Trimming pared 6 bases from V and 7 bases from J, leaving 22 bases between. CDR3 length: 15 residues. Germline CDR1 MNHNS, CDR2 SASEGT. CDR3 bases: TGTGCCAGCAGAGGGGGGCCTGGGGTAGTGGGGGAGCAGTACTTC. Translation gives CASRGGPGVVGEQYF.

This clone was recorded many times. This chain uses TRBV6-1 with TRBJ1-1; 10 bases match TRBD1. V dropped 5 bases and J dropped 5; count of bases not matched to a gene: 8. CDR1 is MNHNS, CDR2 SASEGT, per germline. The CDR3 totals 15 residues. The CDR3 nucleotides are TGTGCCAGCAGTCGCTGGGACAGGGGAGGAACTGAAGCTTTCTTT. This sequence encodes CASSRWDRGGTEAFF.